The 18 T cell receptor beta chains in this list originate from one sample, sequenced in a study of T cell repertoires in cytomegalovirus infection. TCRdb reprocessed the reads with MiXCR, giving one entry per CDR3 protein. The sample consists of around 330,000 distinct CDR3 sequences, roughly 15% of them appearing once. The sequenced sample was PBMCs. The receptors originated from a human donor in good health (CMV status not recorded). Some clones in this sample may be carry-over from other donors' samples.

V gene TRBV2 combines with J gene TRBJ1-2; no reliable D call. V was clipped by 1 base and J by 5 bases, with 8 bases between them. The CDR3 has 13 amino acids. Germline values: CDR1 SNHLY, CDR2 FYNNEI. The CDR3 loop is CASSEGPNYGYTF. In nucleotides, the CDR3 is TGTGCCAGCAGTGAAGGGCCAAATTATGGCTACACCTTC.

This clonotype was counted at least ten times. J is TRBJ1-1 and V is TRBV7-2; tentative D call: TRBD1 (6 bases). CDR3 length: 15 amino acids. Germline loops: CDR1 SGHTA, CDR2 FQGNSA. Trimming pared 2 bases from V and 2 bases from J, leaving 12 bases between. The DNA for the CDR3 is TGTGCCAGCAGCTTAACCGAGACAGGAAACACTGAAGCTTTCTTT. Its protein product is CASSLTETGNTEAFF.

The chain is built from TRBV27 and TRBJ2-7, with D possibly being TRBD1 (5 bases). CDR3 length: 14 amino acids. The germline V gene encodes CDR1 MNHEY and CDR2 SMNVEV (reference sequence). Between the trimmed V and J ends, which lost 3 bases and 3 bases, there was a span of 12 bases. CDR3 DNA: TGTGCCAGCAGTTTGGGATCAGGGCTCTACGAGCAGTACTTC. Translating it yields CASSLGSGLYEQYF.

This clonotype was counted between two and nine times. The V and J genes are TRBV7-2 and TRBJ2-2, with 7 bases aligning to TRBD2. Trimming cost V 0 bases and J 7 bases; bases outside gene matches: 5. Germline V gives CDR1 SGHTA, CDR2 FQGNSA. The CDR3 consists of 15 residues. The CDR3 spells CASSLAGGSGGELFF. CDR3 DNA sequence: TGTGCCAGCAGCTTAGCGGGGGGGTCTGGCGGGGAGCTGTTTTTT. Together with reference TRBV7-2 and TRBJ2-2, the CDR3 gives the full variable domain: GAGVSQSPSNKVTEKGKDVELRCDPISGHTALYWYRQSLGQGLEFLIYFQGNSAPDKSGLPSDRFSAERTGGSVSTLTIQRTQQEDSAVYLCASSLAGGSGGELFFGEGSRLTVL.

This clonotype appeared many times. The V and J genes are TRBV5-1 and TRBJ1-1; D may be TRBD1 (5 bases). The germline V and J ends were trimmed by 0 bases and 3 bases, with 9 bases remaining between them. The CDR3 is made up of 14 amino acids. From germline, CDR1 is SGHRS and CDR2 YFSETQ. The CDR3 region has the DNA TGCGCCAGCAGCTTGGCCGGGGGATACACTGAAGCTTTCTTT. Translated: CASSLAGGYTEAFF.

There are many counts of this clonotype. The chain carries TRBV18 and TRBJ2-5; D remains ambiguous. Germline assignment: CDR1 KGHSH and CDR2 LQKENI. This CDR3 has 11 amino acids. The germline V and J ends were trimmed by 9 bases and 3 bases, with 8 bases remaining between them. For the CDR3, the DNA is TGTGCCAGTAGCAAGAAAGAGACCCAGTACTTC. It specifies CASSKKETQYF. The whole variable domain, filled in from reference TRBV18 and TRBJ2-5, reads NAGVMQNPRHLVRRRGQEARLRCSPMKGHSHVYWYRQLPEEGLKFMVYLQKENIIDESGMPKERFSAEFPKEGPSILRIQQVVRGDSAAYFCASSKKETQYFGPGTRLLVL.

CDR3 amino acids: CASRSGGSYEQYF. CDR3 in DNA: TGTGCCAGTCGAAGCGGGGGCTCCTACGAGCAGTACTTC. The chain employs TRBV19 and TRBJ2-7; 8 bases agree with TRBD2. There are 13 residues in the CDR3. Unmatched junction bases numbered 3, after V lost 8 bases and J lost 0 bases. Germline CDR1 LNHDA, CDR2 SQIVND (reference sequence).

V is TRBV7-9 and J is TRBJ2-2, with D perhaps matching TRBD1 (5 bases). Germline CDR1 and CDR2: SEHNR and FQNEAQ (reference sequence). Trimming left V 2 bases short and J 6 bases short, with 10 bases between. CDR3 length: 14 residues. CDR3 amino acids: CASSLRTTSGELFF. The CDR3 DNA is TGTGCCAGCAGCTTAAGGACAACCTCCGGGGAGCTGTTTTTT.

This clonotype was seen only once. A single base separates this from a much larger clone, so it may be a read error. The J gene is TRBJ1-6, the V gene TRBV7-4; D unclear. The CDR3 is made up of 14 amino acids. Looked up from germline, CDR1 is SGHVT and CDR2 is SQSDAQ. The CDR3 DNA sequence: TGTGCCAGCAGCTTAGGCCCGAGTAATACACCCCTCCACTTT. As protein: CASSLGPSNTPLHF.

This clonotype showed up many times. The chain couples TRBV6-6 to TRBJ1-2; no reliable D call. The germline CDR1 and CDR2 sequences are MNHNY and SVGAGI (reference sequence). The CDR3 consists of 11 residues. Trimming took 6 bases from V and 8 from J, leaving 10 bases between them. The CDR3 sequence: CASRQTLGYTF. DNA for the CDR3: TGTGCCAGCAGACAGACTTTGGGCTACACCTTC.

DNA for the CDR3: TGCGCCAGCAGCCAGGACAGGGGCGCGAACACTGAAGCTTTCTTT. It translates to CASSQDRGANTEAFF. The rearrangement joins TRBV4-1 to TRBJ1-1, with 9 bases fitting TRBD1. The CDR3 runs 15 residues. After removal of 3 bases from V and 1 base from J, the junction contained 3 bases not matched to a gene. Germline values: CDR1 MGHRA, CDR2 YSYEKL.

This clonotype was counted at least ten times. V usage is TRBV6-1 and J usage is TRBJ1-1; tentative D call: TRBD1 (5 bases). Trimming pared 7 bases from V and 6 bases from J, leaving 18 bases between. Germline V lookup: CDR1 MNHNS, CDR2 SASEGT. CDR3 length equals 14 residues. CDR3 residues: CASTTALGVAEAFF. The CDR3, as DNA: TGTGCCAGCACCACTGCGTTGGGGGTTGCTGAAGCTTTCTTT.

This clonotype occurred a few times. This chain uses TRBV7-2 with TRBJ1-5, with D maybe TRBD1 (5 bases). Germline assignment: CDR1 SGHTA and CDR2 FQGNSA. The CDR3 runs 13 residues. Trimming stripped 1 base from V and 9 bases from J, with 10 bases between. The CDR3 DNA is TGTGCCAGCAGCTTAGTGGGACCTAGGCCCCAGCATTTT. Protein: CASSLVGPRPQHF.

The rearrangement uses TRBV20-1 and TRBJ1-2; 7 bases map to TRBD1. Trimming removed 5 bases from V and 4 bases from J; junction bases left unmatched: 4. This CDR3 has 12 residues. Germline loops: CDR1 DFQATT, CDR2 SNEGSKA (reference sequence). CDR3 residues: CSAARTGYGYTF. The CDR3 nucleotides read TGCAGTGCTGCTCGGACAGGCTATGGCTACACCTTC.

In this sample, this clonotype turned up a few times. V and J are TRBV4-1 and TRBJ2-7; no definite D call. The CDR3 is 13 residues long. Deletions cut 2 bases from V and 4 bases from J, with 9 bases between. Germline lookup yields CDR1 MGHRA and CDR2 YSYEKL. CDR3 sequence: CASSQSYAYEQYF. The CDR3, as DNA: TGCGCCAGCAGCCAATCGTACGCGTACGAGCAGTACTTC.

On this clonotype: At one boundary the junction diverges from the germline segment, which might be a read error. This chain joins TRBV2 and TRBJ2-7; D is perhaps TRBD1 (6 bases). Germline V gene data show CDR1 as SNHLY and CDR2 as FYNNEI. This CDR3 is 12 amino acids long. The DNA of the CDR3 is TGTGCCAGCACTGAAGGGGGCTACGAGCAGTACTTC. This sequence encodes CASTEGGYEQYF.

This clonotype was observed a few times. V gene TRBV15 combines with J gene TRBJ1-5, with D uncertain. This CDR3 has 15 residues. CDR1 LNHNV and CDR2 YYDKDF come from the germline V gene (reference sequence). Trimming pared 0 bases from V and 6 bases from J, leaving 12 bases between. The CDR3: CATSRDRQAGQPQHF. Written as DNA, the CDR3 is TGTGCCACCAGCAGAGATCGGCAGGCCGGTCAGCCCCAGCATTTT.

In this sample, this clonotype turned up a few times. This chain links TRBV6-5 with TRBJ1-1; D might be TRBD1 (5 bases). This CDR3 spans 14 amino acids. Germline lookup yields CDR1 MNHEY and CDR2 SVGAGI. V lost 2 bases and J 4 bases, leaving 11 bases between the germline ends. The CDR3, as DNA: TGTGCCAGCAGTTACGTGGGACGGACCACTGAAGCTTTCTTT. It codes for CASSYVGRTTEAFF.